These 29 T cell receptor beta chains originate from one sample sequenced in a study of response to subunit inactivated influenza vaccine. TCRdb analysed the RT-PCR reads with MiXCR anew, one entry per CDR3 protein. The sample lists more than 200,000 distinct CDR3 sequences; 9.5% to 15% were seen once. Source: non-naive T cells sorted from PBMCs, taken 14 to 15 days before vaccination. Every receptor here comes from a man aged 50 to 59 who received an inactivated influenza vaccine.

This clonotype was counted at least ten times. The chain links TRBV11-2 to TRBJ2-1, with 7 bases fitting TRBD2. The CDR3 is 15 residues long. V shed 7 bases and J 2 bases; nucleotides not matched to a gene: 8. Germline V CDR1 and CDR2: SGHAT, FQNNGV. This chain's CDR3 is CASTSGAGAYNEQFF. The CDR3 DNA reads TGTGCCAGCACCAGTGGTGCGGGGGCCTACAATGAGCAGTTCTTC.

CDR3 sequence: CASSPRSTGYEQYF. CDR3 coding DNA: TGTGCCAGCTCACCACGATCCACAGGCTACGAGCAGTACTTC. This sequence joins TRBV18 and TRBJ2-7, with D maybe TRBD1 (5 bases). The length of the CDR3 is 14 residues. Deletions cut 1 base from V and 3 bases from J, with 10 bases between. Germline CDR1 is KGHSH and CDR2 is LQKENI.

This clonotype was seen repeatedly, ten times or more. J is TRBJ2-1 and V is TRBV12-3 or TRBV12-4; tentatively, D is TRBD1 (5 bases). Trimming took off 7 bases at V and 7 bases at J, with 20 bases between the two ends. The CDR3 has 15 amino acids. CDR3 loop: CASINRNSLGNEQFF. CDR3 DNA sequence: TGTGCCAGCATCAACAGGAACTCTCTGGGGAATGAGCAGTTCTTC.

The chain is built from TRBV29-1 and TRBJ2-7; D not resolved. The CDR3 contains 10 residues. The V gene's germline CDR1 is SQVTM and CDR2 ANQGSEA. Trimming left V 0 bases short and J 10 bases short, with 7 bases between. CDR3 sequence: CSVEDQVQYF. The CDR3 nucleotides are TGCAGCGTTGAAGATCAGGTTCAGTACTTC.

This clonotype occurred a few times. The chain joins TRBV20-1 to TRBJ2-7; 7 bases agree with TRBD1. V lost 1 base to trimming and J lost 4 bases; unmatched junction nucleotides: 7. The CDR3 extends over 14 amino acids. The V gene's germline CDR1 is DFQATT and CDR2 SNEGSKA (reference sequence). The CDR3 bases are TGCAGTGCTAGAGGGGGACAGCCCCTATACGAGCAGTACTTC. Its translation: CSARGGQPLYEQYF.

The V call is TRBV28, the J call TRBJ2-7; the D is unclear. With 1 base removed from V and 6 bases from J, the gap between germline ends came to 10 bases. This CDR3 has 13 amino acids. In germline, CDR1 is MDHEN, CDR2 SYDVKM. CDR3 DNA sequence: TGTGCCAGCAGTTTATCCTACTTTGGCGAGCAGTACTTC. This codes for CASSLSYFGEQYF.

This clonotype was seen only a few times. The rearrangement links TRBV5-1 to TRBJ1-3, with D possibly being TRBD1 (6 bases). Germline assignment: CDR1 SGHRS and CDR2 YFSETQ. Between the trimmed V and J ends, which lost 3 bases and 0 bases, there was a span of 16 bases. CDR3 length: 17 amino acids. CDR3 region: CASSSATGSRSGNTIYF. In DNA, the CDR3 is TGCGCCAGCAGCTCGGCAACAGGGTCCCGCTCTGGAAACACCATATATTTT.

The rearrangement joins TRBV5-5 to TRBJ1-1; 9 bases are a match to TRBD1. V lost 5 bases and J lost 7; bases outside the gene matches: 6. Germline V CDR1 and CDR2: SGHKS, YYEKEE (reference sequence). The CDR3 has 13 amino acids. Written as DNA, the CDR3 is TGTGCCAGCAGGTGGACAGGGGAGGGTGAAGCTTTCTTT. Residues: CASRWTGEGEAFF.

There are a few counts of this clonotype. CDR3 region: CAITDEGRLEAFF. CDR3 sequence (DNA): TGTGCCATCACCGACGAGGGGCGCCTCGAAGCTTTCTTT. The V call is TRBV10-3, the J call TRBJ1-1; D might be TRBD1 (5 bases). V gave up 7 bases and J gave up 8 bases, with 17 bases separating them. The CDR3 is 13 amino acids. Per germline, CDR1 ENHRY and CDR2 SYGVKD.

The chain recombines TRBV15 with TRBJ2-2; D may be TRBD1 (6 bases). CDR3 length equals 13 residues. Germline loops: CDR1 LNHNV, CDR2 YYDKDF (reference sequence). The V and J ends lost 3 bases and 6 bases respectively, with 8 bases between them. The CDR3 here is CATSSTGPGELFF. CDR3 nucleotides: TGTGCCACCAGCAGTACAGGGCCCGGGGAGCTGTTTTTT.

The V call is TRBV6-1, the J call TRBJ2-7; D might be TRBD2 (7 bases). The CDR3 totals 14 residues. V was pared by 8 bases and J by 0 bases, with 14 bases between. Germline CDR1 is MNHNS and CDR2 is SASEGT. In DNA, the CDR3 is TGTGCCAGCGCCGGGGGGCCATTCTCCTACGAGCAGTACTTC. Translation gives CASAGGPFSYEQYF.

The chain employs TRBV12-3 or TRBV12-4 and TRBJ1-5, with D maybe TRBD1 (5 bases). This CDR3 comprises 13 residues. V lost 5 bases and J 5 bases, leaving 10 bases between the germline ends. CDR3 nucleotides: TGTGCCAGCAGTACCTTGACAGATCAGCCCCAGCATTTT. Its translation is CASSTLTDQPQHF.

This clonotype was observed at least ten times. V gene TRBV24-1 combines with J gene TRBJ2-2, with D possibly being TRBD1 (6 bases). Germline CDR1 KGHDR, CDR2 SFDVKD. The CDR3 totals 15 residues. V was clipped by 5 bases and J by 3 bases, with 12 bases between them. The CDR3 region is CATSGATGYTGELFF. The CDR3 DNA sequence: TGTGCCACCAGTGGAGCAACAGGGTACACCGGGGAGCTGTTTTTT.

Written as DNA, the CDR3 is TGTGCCAGCGCGGTCGGGTTTTCTGGGGCCAACGTCCTGACTTTC. The encoded protein is CASAVGFSGANVLTF. The rearrangement links TRBV28 to TRBJ2-6; D unclear. The CDR3 is 15 amino acids. Germline-derived CDR1 and CDR2 are MDHEN and SYDVKM. V shed 8 bases and J shed 1 base, with 12 bases lying between them.

This clonotype was seen more than once but under ten times. The CDR3 region is CSAQLGTYEKLFF. The CDR3 DNA reads TGCAGTGCCCAATTGGGGACATATGAAAAACTGTTTTTT. The V call is TRBV20-1, the J call TRBJ1-4; perhaps TRBD1 as D (6 bases). The germline V gene encodes CDR1 DFQATT and CDR2 SNEGSKA (reference sequence). This CDR3 region has 13 residues. Between the trimmed V and J ends, which lost 6 bases and 6 bases, there was a span of 14 bases.

V is TRBV20-1 and J is TRBJ1-2; maybe TRBD1 (5 bases). Germline CDR1 and CDR2: DFQATT and SNEGSKA (reference sequence). The V end was cut by 2 bases, the J end by 0 bases, with 19 bases between. CDR3 size: 17 residues. CDR3 in DNA: TGCAGTGCTAGAAAAGAGGGACGAGCGACTGCTAACTATGGCTACACCTTC. It codes for CSARKEGRATANYGYTF.

CDR3 coding DNA: TGTGCCAGCAGCGTAACGGGACTAGCTTCTACTGAGCAGTTCTTC. It codes for CASSVTGLASTEQFF. The V gene is TRBV9, the J gene TRBJ2-1; 9 nucleotides align to TRBD2. V shed 1 base, J shed 9 bases, and the junction held 8 bases outside the gene matches. Per the germline V gene, CDR1 is SGDLS and CDR2 is YYNGEE. This CDR3 spans 15 amino acids. Looking up the rest from reference TRBV9 and TRBJ2-1 gives the full variable domain: DSGVTQTPKHLITATGQRVTLRCSPRSGDLSVYWYQQSLDQGLQFLIQYYNGEERAKGNILERFSAQQFPDLHSELNLSSLELGDSALYFCASSVTGLASTEQFFGPGTRLTVL.

This clonotype was seen ten or more times. V usage is TRBV5-1 and J usage is TRBJ1-2; 9 bases line up with TRBD1. This CDR3 is 14 amino acids long. Germline CDR1 is SGHRS and CDR2 is YFSETQ. The ends lost 0 bases at V and 6 bases at J; junction bases unmatched: 3. The CDR3 nucleotides are TGCGCCAGCAGCTTGGCGGGACAGGGACATGGCTACACCTTC. This codes for CASSLAGQGHGYTF.

This chain links TRBV19 with TRBJ1-5; D might be TRBD1 (6 bases). Trimming pared 5 bases from V and 2 bases from J, leaving 13 bases between. CDR3 length equals 15 residues. Germline V lookup: CDR1 LNHDA, CDR2 SQIVND (reference sequence). The CDR3 DNA is TGTGCCAGTAGTCAAACAGGGAGGGGCAATCAGCCCCAGCATTTT. This sequence encodes CASSQTGRGNQPQHF.

This clonotype was observed a few times. The rearrangement links TRBV10-3 to TRBJ1-1, with a possible D match to TRBD1 (6 bases). This CDR3 spans 13 amino acids. Per the germline V gene, CDR1 is ENHRY and CDR2 is SYGVKD. The V end lost 6 bases, the J end lost 3 bases, and 11 bases lay between the germline ends. CDR3 sequence reads: CAISEQGYTEAFF. CDR3 in DNA: TGTGCCATCAGCGAACAGGGCTACACTGAAGCTTTCTTT.

This clonotype turned up a few times. This sequence joins TRBV6-5 and TRBJ2-2; TRBD1 matches 8 bases. Germline values: CDR1 MNHEY, CDR2 SVGAGI. With V trimmed by 0 bases and J by 8 bases, 14 bases remained unmatched. The CDR3 contains 18 residues. The CDR3 loop is CASSYSSWRQGASGELFF. The DNA of the CDR3 is TGTGCCAGCAGTTACTCATCGTGGCGTCAGGGGGCGTCGGGGGAGCTGTTTTTT.

This chain joins TRBV7-9 and TRBJ2-1; no clear D. The CDR3 runs to 13 residues. CDR1 is SEHNR, CDR2 FQNEAQ, per germline (reference sequence). The V and J ends lost 3 bases and 9 bases respectively, with 12 bases between them. The CDR3 nucleotides are TGTGCCAGCAGCTTTGGTAGCTGGAGTGAGCAGTTCTTC. It translates to CASSFGSWSEQFF.

The rearrangement links TRBV7-2 to TRBJ2-1; D not resolved. The germline V gene has CDR1 SGHTA and CDR2 FQGNSA. This CDR3 is 11 amino acids long. The V end was cut by 8 bases, the J end by 8 bases, with 10 bases between. The CDR3 nucleotides read TGTGCCAGCGGGGTCTTCTATGAGCAGTTCTTC. Translated: CASGVFYEQFF.

In this sample, this clonotype turned up many times. One end of the junction varies from germline; a read error may be responsible. The rearrangement links TRBV3-1 to TRBJ2-7, with no clear D. The CDR3 totals 13 residues. Germline CDR1 is LGHDT and CDR2 is YNNKEL (reference sequence). The CDR3 nucleotides read TGCGCCAGCAGCCTTCGACAAGGATACGAGCAGTACTTC. This gives the protein CASSLRQGYEQYF.

This clonotype was counted a few times. CDR3 coding DNA: TGTGCCACCAGCAGAATCAGTGGGGCAGGGGTTCCCAATGAGCAGTTCTTC. Its protein product is CATSRISGAGVPNEQFF. The chain combines TRBV15 with TRBJ2-1, with D possibly matching TRBD1 (6 bases). Trimming cost V 2 bases and J 6 bases, with 20 bases left between them. The CDR3 totals 17 residues. CDR1 LNHNV and CDR2 YYDKDF come from the germline V gene (reference sequence). The whole variable domain, remainder taken from reference TRBV15 and TRBJ2-1, is DAMVIQNPRYQVTQFGKPVTLSCSQTLNHNVMYWYQQKSSQAPKLLFHYYDKDFNNEADTPDNFQSRRPNTSFCFLDIRSPGLGDTAMYLCATSRISGAGVPNEQFFGPGTRLTVL.

This clonotype was counted at least ten times. The rearrangement uses TRBV15 and TRBJ1-2; D is unclear. Per germline, CDR1 LNHNV and CDR2 YYDKDF (reference sequence). V was clipped by 3 bases and J by 0 bases, with 8 bases between them. This CDR3 spans 14 amino acids. The CDR3 sequence is CATSRGFSNYGYTF. The CDR3 coding sequence is TGTGCCACCAGCAGGGGTTTCTCTAACTATGGCTACACCTTC.

This clonotype was seen only a few times. V gene TRBV14 combines with J gene TRBJ2-5; TRBD2 is a possible D gene (5 bases). V lost 0 bases, J lost 4 bases, and 12 bases lay in between. CDR1 and CDR2 from the germline V gene are SGHDN and FVKESK. The CDR3 is 15 residues long. The CDR3 DNA sequence: TGTGCCAGCAGCCAAGATAGGAGGTTACGAGAGACCCAGTACTTC. Encoded protein: CASSQDRRLRETQYF.

This clonotype was seen many times. The chain recombines TRBV5-1 with TRBJ2-5; the D call may be TRBD1 or TRBD2 (5 bases each). Trimming removed 4 bases from V and 2 bases from J, with 15 bases in between. This CDR3 spans 15 amino acids. Per the germline V gene, CDR1 is SGHRS and CDR2 is YFSETQ. The DNA of the CDR3 is TGCGCCAGCAGCCCAGGATCCTGGGGGCAAGAGACCCAGTACTTC. Protein product: CASSPGSWGQETQYF.

The V call is TRBV4-3, the J call TRBJ1-5; D is unclear. V was pared by 4 bases and J by 9 bases, with 16 bases between. This CDR3 contains 14 residues. Germline values: CDR1 LGHNA, CDR2 YSLEER. The CDR3 DNA is TGCGCCAGCAGCCCGGTGGCAGGCGCTGGGCCCCAGCATTTT. It codes for CASSPVAGAGPQHF.